These 21 T cell receptor beta chains share one sample of origin, sequenced in a study of blood T cell repertoires in COVID-19. Assay: immunoSEQ multiplex PCR; the TCRdb copy retains only in-frame clones and omits some. Of about 73,000 clones listed, 80% to 85% are singletons. The sequenced sample consisted of peripheral blood. The receptors stem from a man at least 80 years old with active or convalescent COVID-19.

This clone was observed a handful of times. The rearrangement links TRBV24-1 to TRBJ1-2; no reliable D call. Trimming removed 4 bases from V and 4 bases from J, with 12 bases in between. CDR1 and CDR2 (germline): KGHDR, SFDVKD. This CDR3 contains 14 residues. The DNA of the CDR3 is TGTGCCACCAGTGAGGCAGGCGGGCCCTATGGCTACACCTTC. Protein sequence: CATSEAGGPYGYTF.

V and J are TRBV3-1 (or the pseudogene TRBV3-2) and TRBJ1-1; D is possibly TRBD1 (6 bases). The CDR3 extends over 15 amino acids. The V gene's germline CDR1 is LGHDT and CDR2 YNNKEL (reference sequence). The V end lost 4 bases, the J end lost 6 bases, and 18 bases lay between the germline ends. CDR3 region: CASSRPDRPRSEAFF. CDR3 in DNA: TGTGCCAGCAGCCGGCCGGACAGACCAAGGTCTGAAGCTTTCTTT.

J is TRBJ2-6 and V is TRBV4-1; no definite D call. Trimming left V 1 base short and J 0 bases short, with 13 bases between. In germline, CDR1 is MGHRA, CDR2 YSYEKL. The length of the CDR3 is 18 residues. The DNA of the CDR3 is TGCGCCAGCAGCCAAGTATACCTTACTTTCTCTGGGGCCAACGTCCTGACTTTC. Translating it yields CASSQVYLTFSGANVLTF.

This clone occurred once. The rearrangement links TRBV18 to TRBJ2-2; possible D gene TRBD1, 6 bases. Germline assignment: CDR1 KGHSH and CDR2 LQKENI. The CDR3 covers 17 residues. V was cut by 3 bases and J by 0 bases, with 14 bases left in between. The CDR3 DNA reads as TGTGCCAGCTCACCGGGACATGGACGGGCGAACACCGGGGAGCTGTTTTTT. It is translated as CASSPGHGRANTGELFF.

This sequence joins TRBV18 and TRBJ2-1; possible D gene TRBD2, 5 bases. The germline CDR1 and CDR2 sequences are KGHSH and LQKENI. The CDR3 extends over 16 amino acids. Trimming pared 2 bases from V and 7 bases from J, leaving 18 bases between. CDR3 sequence: CASSPGLRGLGNEQFF. CDR3 bases: TGTGCCAGCTCACCAGGACTCCGTGGTCTGGGGAATGAGCAGTTCTTC. Full variable domain (outside the CDR3, taken from reference TRBV18 and TRBJ2-1): NAGVMQNPRHLVRRRGQEARLRCSPMKGHSHVYWYRQLPEEGLKFMVYLQKENIIDESGMPKERFSAEFPKEGPSILRIQQVVRGDSAAYFCASSPGLRGLGNEQFFGPGTRLTVL.

A word on this clone: Since no conserved phenylalanine or tryptophan closes the CDR3, a read error is the likely cause. Because the CDR3's place on the DNA is in doubt, the DNA is left out and the CDR3 is given as listed by TCRdb. The chain carries TRBV2 and TRBJ1-2; the tabulated D call, TRBD1, remains unverified against the DNA. The CDR3 totals 13 residues, both ends included. Per germline, CDR1 SNHLY and CDR2 FYNNEI. The CDR3 here is CASSGQTGTGRIT.

This chain joins TRBV6-6 and TRBJ2-1, with TRBD2 as a possible D gene (6 bases). The CDR3 has 14 residues. The germline V gene has CDR1 MNHNY and CDR2 SVGAGI (reference sequence). V shed 5 bases and J shed 4 bases, with 12 bases lying between them. The CDR3 is CASSPGLLYNEQFF. CDR3 nucleotide sequence: TGTGCCAGCAGTCCGGGACTCCTATACAATGAGCAGTTCTTC.

The gene calls are TRBV7-9 and TRBJ2-5; 15 bases agree with TRBD2. With V trimmed by 6 bases and J by 1 base, 6 bases remained unmatched. Germline CDR1 reads SEHNR; CDR2 reads FQNEAQ (reference sequence). The CDR3 consists of 17 residues. Here the CDR3 reads CASSLPGLAGGQETQYF. In DNA, the CDR3 is TGTGCCAGCAGTCTGCCGGGACTAGCGGGAGGCCAAGAGACCCAGTACTTC.

V and J are TRBV19 and TRBJ2-7; TRBD2 matches 14 bases. Germline loops: CDR1 LNHDA, CDR2 SQIVND (reference sequence). V shed 10 bases and J 7 bases; nucleotides not matched to a gene: 9. The CDR3 sequence is 14 residues long. CDR3 protein: CATRTSGGTREQYF. The CDR3 DNA follows: TGTGCCACCAGGACTAGCGGGGGGACCCGAGAGCAGTACTTC. Drawing the rest from reference TRBV19 and TRBJ2-7, the complete variable domain is DGGITQSPKYLFRKEGQNVTLSCEQNLNHDAMYWYRQDPGQGLRLIYYSQIVNDFQKGDIAEGYSVSREKKESFPLTVTSAQKNPTAFYLCATRTSGGTREQYFGPGTRLTVT.

The V call is TRBV6-5, the J call TRBJ1-2; 11 nucleotides align to TRBD1. The CDR3 runs 14 residues. CDR1 MNHEY and CDR2 SVGAGI come from the germline V gene. J lost 8 bases, V lost 7 bases, and 9 bases had no gene match. CDR3 protein: CASTLPGQGAGYTF. For the CDR3, the DNA is TGTGCCAGCACCCTACCAGGACAGGGGGCGGGCTACACCTTC.

V usage is TRBV5-8 and J usage is TRBJ1-5, with D perhaps TRBD1 (5 bases). This CDR3 contains 16 residues. V was clipped by 2 bases and J by 0 bases, with 12 bases between them. Germline V gene data show CDR1 as SGHTS and CDR2 as YDEGEE. CDR3 sequence: CASSFSGLPSNQPQHF. For the CDR3, the DNA is TGTGCCAGCAGCTTTTCGGGACTCCCTAGCAATCAGCCCCAGCATTTT.

The sample holds one count of this clone. V usage is TRBV7-9 and J usage is TRBJ1-6, with 8 bases identical to TRBD1. The CDR3 length is 14 residues. The germline gives CDR1 SEHNR, CDR2 FQNEAQ (reference sequence). The J segment lost 10 bases and the V segment lost 6 bases, leaving 8 bases of the junction unmatched. CDR3 DNA: TGTGCCAGCAGTTCTGGACAGGGAAAATCACCCCTCCACTTT. This gives the protein CASSSGQGKSPLHF.

The chain is built from TRBV7-2 and TRBJ2-5, with 12 nucleotides matching TRBD1. The CDR3 loop spans 19 amino acids. CDR1 and CDR2 from the germline V gene are SGHTA and FQGNSA. J gave up 5 bases and V 4 bases, and 17 bases lay outside the gene matches. CDR3 residues: CASSSRLPGTGGRIETQYF. The DNA of the CDR3 is TGTGCCAGCAGCTCTCGATTGCCCGGGACAGGGGGCCGGATCGAGACCCAGTACTTC. The full variable domain, in which reference TRBV7-2 and TRBJ2-5 provide the parts outside the CDR3, is GAGVSQSPSNKVTEKGKDVELRCDPISGHTALYWYRQSLGQGLEFLIYFQGNSAPDKSGLPSDRFSAERTGGSVSTLTIQRTQQEDSAVYLCASSSRLPGTGGRIETQYFGPGTRLLVL.

V and J are TRBV4-3 and TRBJ1-1, with D hard to call. V lost 0 bases to trimming and J lost 6 bases, with 11 bases between them. The length of the CDR3 is 14 residues. Germline assignment: CDR1 LGHNA and CDR2 YSLEER. The CDR3 DNA reads as TGCGCCAGCAGCCAAGAGAGGGCGGTCCCTGAAGCTTTCTTT. Translation gives CASSQERAVPEAFF.

The chain combines TRBV2 with TRBJ1-5, with 10 bases lining up with TRBD1. V shed 10 bases and J 3 bases; nucleotides not matched to a gene: 6. Germline-derived CDR1 and CDR2 are SNHLY and FYNNEI. This CDR3 region has 14 residues. CDR3 DNA: TGTGCCACCGCGGGACAGGGGAACAATCAGCCCCAGCATTTT. This codes for CATAGQGNNQPQHF.

The chain combines TRBV15 with TRBJ1-3; D is ambiguous. With 5 bases removed from V and 1 base from J, the gap between germline ends came to 12 bases. This CDR3 is 15 amino acids long. CDR1 is LNHNV and CDR2 is YYDKDF in the germline V gene (reference sequence). The CDR3 reads CATSPTTGSGNTIYF. The CDR3 nucleotides are TGTGCCACCAGCCCGACGACCGGGTCTGGAAACACCATATATTTT. Variable domain in full (rest from reference TRBV15 and TRBJ1-3): DAMVIQNPRYQVTQFGKPVTLSCSQTLNHNVMYWYQQKSSQAPKLLFHYYDKDFNNEADTPDNFQSRRPNTSFCFLDIRSPGLGDTAMYLCATSPTTGSGNTIYFGEGSWLTVV.

V is TRBV28 and J is TRBJ2-6; unclear D gene. From germline, CDR1 is MDHEN and CDR2 SYDVKM. The CDR3 length is 18 residues. V gave up 5 bases and J gave up 4 bases, with 21 bases separating them. The CDR3 reads CASSPRWLGHSGANVLTF. In nucleotides, the CDR3 is TGTGCCAGCAGTCCCCGATGGTTGGGCCACAGCGGGGCCAACGTCCTGACTTTC.

This chain links TRBV5-4 with TRBJ2-7, with no clear D. Deletions cut 5 bases from V and 2 bases from J, with 14 bases between. Germline V gene data show CDR1 as SGHNT and CDR2 as YYREEE (reference sequence). The CDR3 is 14 amino acids. The DNA for the CDR3 is TGTGCCAGCAGTTACAGTAGTGTGACCTACGAGCAGTACTTC. Translated: CASSYSSVTYEQYF.

The J gene is TRBJ2-7, the V gene TRBV25-1; perhaps TRBD2 as D (6 bases). This CDR3 comprises 15 residues. The germline gives CDR1 MGHDK, CDR2 SYGVNS. Trimming removed 0 bases at V and 1 base at J, with 10 bases between. CDR3 sequence: CASSEYSSGSYEQYF. In DNA, the CDR3 is TGTGCCAGCAGTGAATATAGTAGCGGTTCCTACGAGCAGTACTTC.

The chain combines TRBV7-6 with TRBJ2-3; D is possibly TRBD2 (6 bases). V was pared by 3 bases and J by 2 bases, with 12 bases between. Germline CDR1 SGHVS, CDR2 FNYEAQ. The CDR3 loop spans 15 amino acids. The CDR3 DNA sequence: TGTGCCAGCAGCTTGGTTTGGGAGGACACAGATACGCAGTATTTT. Residues: CASSLVWEDTDTQYF. Combining the CDR3 with reference TRBV7-6 and TRBJ2-3 gives the whole variable domain GAGVSQSPRYKVTKRGQDVALRCDPISGHVSLYWYRQALGQGPEFLTYFNYEAQQDKSGLPNDRFSAERPEGSISTLTIQRTEQRDSAMYRCASSLVWEDTDTQYFGPGTRLTVL.

The chain has TRBV11-2 and TRBJ2-1; D is unresolved. V lost 1 base and J lost 12, with 10 bases in between. Germline CDR1 reads SGHAT; CDR2 reads FQNNGV. The CDR3 covers 12 residues. CDR3 amino acids: CASSLAYEWQFF. CDR3 bases: TGTGCCAGCAGCTTAGCGTACGAGTGGCAGTTCTTC.